This T cell receptor (beta chain) is drawn from a study of cytomegalovirus exposure and HLA in healthy donors. For this clone: As yet, its antigen is unknown.

Study observations and caveats: There were some 150 TCR beta chains listed as cytomegalovirus-associated. One later analysis, an examination of the 120 validation repertoires, found that first-cohort TCR clusters tended to co-occur in them.

A roughly 120-subject validation cohort, separate from the approximately 720-subject first cohort, supplied the donors. The CDR3 length is 15 residues. The germline V gene encodes CDR1 LNHDA and CDR2 SQIVND (reference sequence). The ends lost 4 bases at V and 6 bases at J; junction bases unmatched: 5. Method: immunoSEQ multiplex PCR; TCRdb's copy keeps in-frame clones and lacks some. The table lists some 150,000 clones, just over 85% of them singletons. The sequenced sample was PBMCs. V usage is TRBV19 and J usage is TRBJ2-1, with 11 bases identical to TRBD2. This receptor was identified in a woman younger than 30 in good health and CMV-seropositive. This CDR3 reads CASSTTSGSSNEQFF. The CDR3 nucleotides are TGTGCCAGTAGTACCACTAGCGGGAGCTCCAATGAGCAGTTCTTC.